Shown below are 3 T cell receptor beta chains from a single sample sequenced in a study of neurological immune-mediated disorders. TCRdb used MiXCR to reprocess the 5' RACE reads, holding one entry per CDR3 protein. The sample lists around 30,000 distinct CDR3 sequences; roughly 4.4% were seen once. Sequencing input: PBMCs. All receptors come from a man younger than 30 in good health.

In this sample, this clonotype turned up many times. The V and J genes are TRBV7-2 and TRBJ2-7, with 12 bases identical to TRBD2. The CDR3 spans 16 residues. The V gene's germline CDR1 is SGHTA and CDR2 FQGNSA. The junction had 5 bases not matched to a gene; V was cut back by 5 bases and J by 0 bases. In DNA form, the CDR3 reads TGTGCCAGCAGCGACTCTAGCGGGGGGGCCTCCTACGAGCAGTACTTC. Translating gives CASSDSSGGASYEQYF. Supplemented by reference TRBV7-2 and TRBJ2-7, the full variable domain reads GAGVSQSPSNKVTEKGKDVELRCDPISGHTALYWYRQSLGQGLEFLIYFQGNSAPDKSGLPSDRFSAERTGGSVSTLTIQRTQQEDSAVYLCASSDSSGGASYEQYFGPGTRLTVT.

This clonotype was found many times. The chain links TRBV5-1 to TRBJ1-5; D is uncertain. CDR3 length: 14 residues. The ends were cut back, 3 bases at V and 3 bases at J, with 10 bases in the middle. Germline CDR1 and CDR2: SGHRS and YFSETQ. As DNA, the CDR3 is TGCGCCAGCAGCTCAGGAGAATTCAATCAGCCCCAGCATTTT. It is translated as CASSSGEFNQPQHF.

There are many counts of this clonotype. The chain links TRBV7-2 to TRBJ2-1, with D unclear. Germline CDR1 is SGHTA and CDR2 is FQGNSA. Between the trimmed V and J ends, which lost 2 bases and 7 bases, there was a span of 12 bases. The CDR3 loop spans 14 amino acids. The CDR3 region has the DNA TGTGCCAGCAGCTTAAATCGGGCTAGTAATGAGCAGTTCTTC. This codes for CASSLNRASNEQFF.